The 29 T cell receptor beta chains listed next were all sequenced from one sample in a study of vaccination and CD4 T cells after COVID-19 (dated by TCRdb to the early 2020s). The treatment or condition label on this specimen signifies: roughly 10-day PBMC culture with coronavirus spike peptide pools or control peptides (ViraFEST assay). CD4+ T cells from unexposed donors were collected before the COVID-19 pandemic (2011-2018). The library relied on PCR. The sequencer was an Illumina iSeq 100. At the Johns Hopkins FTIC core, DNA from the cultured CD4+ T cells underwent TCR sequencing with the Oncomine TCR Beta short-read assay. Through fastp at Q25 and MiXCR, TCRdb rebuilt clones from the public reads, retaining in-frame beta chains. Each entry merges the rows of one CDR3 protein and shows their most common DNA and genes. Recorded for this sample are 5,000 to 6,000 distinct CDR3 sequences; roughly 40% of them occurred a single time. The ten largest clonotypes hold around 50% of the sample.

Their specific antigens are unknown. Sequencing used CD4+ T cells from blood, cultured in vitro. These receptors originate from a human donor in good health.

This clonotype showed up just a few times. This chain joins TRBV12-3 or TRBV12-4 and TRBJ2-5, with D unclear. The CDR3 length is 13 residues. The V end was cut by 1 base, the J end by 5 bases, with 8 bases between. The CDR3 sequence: CASSLGLWETQYF. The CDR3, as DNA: TGTGCCAGCAGTTTAGGATTATGGGAGACCCAGTACTTC.

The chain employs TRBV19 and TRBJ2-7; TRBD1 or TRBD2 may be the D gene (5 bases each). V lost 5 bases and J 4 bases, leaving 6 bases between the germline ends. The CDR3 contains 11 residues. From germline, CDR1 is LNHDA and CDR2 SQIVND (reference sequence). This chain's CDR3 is CASSGGYEQYF. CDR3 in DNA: TGTGCCAGTAGTGGGGGATACGAGCAGTACTTC. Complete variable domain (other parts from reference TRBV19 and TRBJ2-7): DGGITQSPKYLFRKEGQNVTLSCEQNLNHDAMYWYRQDPGQGLRLIYYSQIVNDFQKGDIAEGYSVSREKKESFPLTVTSAQKNPTAFYLCASSGGYEQYFGPGTRLTVT.

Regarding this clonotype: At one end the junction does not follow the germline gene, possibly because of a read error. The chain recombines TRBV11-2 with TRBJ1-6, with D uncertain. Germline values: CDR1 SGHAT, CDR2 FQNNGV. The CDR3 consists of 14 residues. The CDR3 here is CAGSLSPGNSPLHF. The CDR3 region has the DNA TGTGCCGGCAGCCTCTCGCCGGGAAATTCACCCCTCCACTTT.

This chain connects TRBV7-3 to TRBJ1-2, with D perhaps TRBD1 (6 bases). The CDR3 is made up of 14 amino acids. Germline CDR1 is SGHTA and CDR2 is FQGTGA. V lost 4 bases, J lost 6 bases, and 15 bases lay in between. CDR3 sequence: CASSWAGDTNGYTF. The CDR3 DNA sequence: TGTGCCAGCAGCTGGGCAGGGGATACGAATGGCTACACCTTC.

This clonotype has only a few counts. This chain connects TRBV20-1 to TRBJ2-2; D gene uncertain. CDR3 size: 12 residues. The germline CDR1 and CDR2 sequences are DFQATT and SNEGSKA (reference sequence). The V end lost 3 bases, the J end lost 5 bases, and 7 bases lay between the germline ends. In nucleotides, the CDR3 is TGCAGTGCTAGCCACAGTACCGGGGAGCTGTTTTTT. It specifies CSASHSTGELFF.

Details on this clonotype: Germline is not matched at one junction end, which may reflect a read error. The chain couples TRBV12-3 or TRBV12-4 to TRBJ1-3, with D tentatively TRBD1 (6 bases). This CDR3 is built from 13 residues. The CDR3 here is CASIWEGGNTIYF. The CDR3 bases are TGTGCCAGCATCTGGGAGGGGGGAAACACTATATATTTT.

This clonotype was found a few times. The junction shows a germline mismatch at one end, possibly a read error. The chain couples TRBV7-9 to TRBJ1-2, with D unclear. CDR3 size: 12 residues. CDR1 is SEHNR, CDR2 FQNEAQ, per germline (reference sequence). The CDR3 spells CASSRAIGTTFF. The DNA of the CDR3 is TGTGCCAGCAGCCGAGCGATCGGAACCACTTTCTTC.

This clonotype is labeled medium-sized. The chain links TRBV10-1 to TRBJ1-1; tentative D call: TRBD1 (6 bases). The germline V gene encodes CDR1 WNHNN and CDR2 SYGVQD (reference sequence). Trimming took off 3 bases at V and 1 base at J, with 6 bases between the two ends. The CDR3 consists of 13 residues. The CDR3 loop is CASSEQGNTEAFF. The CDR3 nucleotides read TGCGCCAGCAGTGAACAGGGGAACACTGAAGCTTTCTTT.

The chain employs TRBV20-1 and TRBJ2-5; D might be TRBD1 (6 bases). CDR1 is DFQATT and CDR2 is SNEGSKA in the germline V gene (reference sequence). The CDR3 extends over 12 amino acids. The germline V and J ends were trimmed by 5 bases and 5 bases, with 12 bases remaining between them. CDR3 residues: CSASTGLETQYF. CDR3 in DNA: TGCAGTGCTTCAACAGGGCTGGAGACCCAGTACTTC.

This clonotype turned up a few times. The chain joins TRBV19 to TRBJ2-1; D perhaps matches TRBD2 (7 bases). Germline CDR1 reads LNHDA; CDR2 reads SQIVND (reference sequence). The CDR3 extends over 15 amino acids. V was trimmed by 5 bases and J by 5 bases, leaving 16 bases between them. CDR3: CASSSSQGGHNEQFF. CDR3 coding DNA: TGTGCCAGTAGTTCCTCACAGGGAGGGCACAATGAGCAGTTCTTC.

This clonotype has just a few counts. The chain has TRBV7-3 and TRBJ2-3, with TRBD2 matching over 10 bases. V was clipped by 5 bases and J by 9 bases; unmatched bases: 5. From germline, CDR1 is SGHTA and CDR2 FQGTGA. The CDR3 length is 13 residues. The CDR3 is CASSPVAGGTQYF. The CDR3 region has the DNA TGTGCCAGCAGCCCTGTAGCGGGAGGCACGCAGTATTTT. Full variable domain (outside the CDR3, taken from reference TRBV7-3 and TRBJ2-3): GAGVSQTPSNKVTEKGKYVELRCDPISGHTALYWYRQSLGQGPEFLIYFQGTGAADDSGLPNDRFFAVRPEGSVSTLKIQRTERGDSAVYLCASSPVAGGTQYFGPGTRLTVL.

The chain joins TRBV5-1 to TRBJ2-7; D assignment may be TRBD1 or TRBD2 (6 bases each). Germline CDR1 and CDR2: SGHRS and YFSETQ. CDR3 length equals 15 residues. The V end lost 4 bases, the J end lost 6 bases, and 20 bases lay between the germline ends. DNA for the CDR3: TGCGCCAGCAGCCACGACTATGGGGGGACATGCGAGCAGTACTTC. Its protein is CASSHDYGGTCEQYF. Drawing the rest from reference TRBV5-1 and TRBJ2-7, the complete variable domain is KAGVTQTPRYLIKTRGQQVTLSCSPISGHRSVSWYQQTPGQGLQFLFEYFSETQRNKGNFPGRFSGRQFSNSRSEMNVSTLELGDSALYLCASSHDYGGTCEQYFGPGTRLTVT.

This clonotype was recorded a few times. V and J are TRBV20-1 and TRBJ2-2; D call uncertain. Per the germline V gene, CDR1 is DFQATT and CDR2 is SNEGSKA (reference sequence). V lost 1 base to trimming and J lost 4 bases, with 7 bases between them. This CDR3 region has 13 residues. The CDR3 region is CSARGTRTGELFF. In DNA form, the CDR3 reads TGCAGTGCTAGAGGGACCCGCACCGGGGAGCTGTTTTTT.

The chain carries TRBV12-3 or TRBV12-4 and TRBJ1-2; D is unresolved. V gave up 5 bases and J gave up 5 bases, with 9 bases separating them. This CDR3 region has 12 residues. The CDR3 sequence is CASSPPPYGYTF. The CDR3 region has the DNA TGTGCCAGCAGTCCCCCCCCGTATGGCTACACCTTC.

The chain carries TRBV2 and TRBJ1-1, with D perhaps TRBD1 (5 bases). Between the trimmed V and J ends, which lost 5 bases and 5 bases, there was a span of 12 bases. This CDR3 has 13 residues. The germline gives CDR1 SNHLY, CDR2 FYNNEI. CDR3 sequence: CASSQDGGTEAFF. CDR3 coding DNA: TGTGCCAGCAGTCAGGACGGGGGGACTGAAGCTTTCTTT. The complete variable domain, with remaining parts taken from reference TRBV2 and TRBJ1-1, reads EPEVTQTPSHQVTQMGQEVILRCVPISNHLYFYWYRQILGQKVEFLVSFYNNEISEKSEIFDDQFSVERPDGSNFTLKIRSTKLEDSAMYFCASSQDGGTEAFFGQGTRLTVV.

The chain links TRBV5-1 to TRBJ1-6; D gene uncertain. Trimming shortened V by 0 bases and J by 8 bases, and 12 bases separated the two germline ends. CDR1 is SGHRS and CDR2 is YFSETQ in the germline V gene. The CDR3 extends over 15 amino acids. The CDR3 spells CASSLDIPGDSPLHF. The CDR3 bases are TGCGCCAGCAGCTTGGACATCCCCGGGGATTCACCCCTCCACTTT.

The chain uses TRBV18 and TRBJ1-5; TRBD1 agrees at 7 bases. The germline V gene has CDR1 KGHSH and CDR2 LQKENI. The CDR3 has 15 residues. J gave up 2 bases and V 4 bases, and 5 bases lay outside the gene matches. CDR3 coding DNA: TGTGCCAGCTCACTCGGGGGACAGCGCAATCAGCCCCAGCATTTT. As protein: CASSLGGQRNQPQHF.

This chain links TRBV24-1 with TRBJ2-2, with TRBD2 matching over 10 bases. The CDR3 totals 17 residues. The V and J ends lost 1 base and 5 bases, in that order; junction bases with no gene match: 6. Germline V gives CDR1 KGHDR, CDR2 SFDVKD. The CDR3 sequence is CATSDLVLAGRTGELFF. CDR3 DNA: TGTGCCACCAGTGATTTAGTACTAGCGGGGAGGACCGGGGAGCTGTTTTTT.

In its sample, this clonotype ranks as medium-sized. The CDR3 nucleotides read TGTGCCAGCAGCTTACAGGGCACAGATACGCAGTATTTT. Protein sequence: CASSLQGTDTQYF. The rearrangement uses TRBV7-6 and TRBJ2-3, with D unclear. From germline, CDR1 is SGHVS and CDR2 FNYEAQ. The CDR3 totals 13 residues. Trimming took off 2 bases at V and 1 base at J, with 4 bases between the two ends.

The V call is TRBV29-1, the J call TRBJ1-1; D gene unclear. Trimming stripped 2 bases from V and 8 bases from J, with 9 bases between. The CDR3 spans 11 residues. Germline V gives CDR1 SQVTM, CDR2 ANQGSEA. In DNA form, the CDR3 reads TGCAGCGTTGAAAATTACCTAGAAGCTTTCTTT. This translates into CSVENYLEAFF. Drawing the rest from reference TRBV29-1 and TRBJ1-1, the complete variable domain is SAVISQKPSRDICQRGTSLTIQCQVDSQVTMMFWYRQQPGQSLTLIATANQGSEATYESGFVIDKFPISRPNLTFSTLTVSNMSPEDSSIYLCSVENYLEAFFGQGTRLTVV.

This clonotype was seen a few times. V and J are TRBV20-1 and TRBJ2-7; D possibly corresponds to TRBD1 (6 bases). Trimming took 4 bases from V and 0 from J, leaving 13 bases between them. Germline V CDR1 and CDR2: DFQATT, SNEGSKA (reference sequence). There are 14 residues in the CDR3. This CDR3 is CSATGQLSSYEQYF. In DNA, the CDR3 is TGCAGTGCTACTGGACAGCTAAGCTCCTACGAGCAGTACTTC.

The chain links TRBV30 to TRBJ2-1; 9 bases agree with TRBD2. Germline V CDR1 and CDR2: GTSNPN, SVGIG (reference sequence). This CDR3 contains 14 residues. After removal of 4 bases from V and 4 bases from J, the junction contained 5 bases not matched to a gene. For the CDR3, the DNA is TGTGCCTGGAAGAGACTAGCGGCATACAATGAGCAGTTCTTC. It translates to CAWKRLAAYNEQFF. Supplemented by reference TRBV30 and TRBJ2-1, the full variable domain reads SQTIHQWPATLVQPVGSPLSLECTVEGTSNPNLYWYRQAAGRGLQLLFYSVGIGQISSEVPQNLSASRPQDRQFILSSKKLLLSDSGFYLCAWKRLAAYNEQFFGPGTRLTVL.

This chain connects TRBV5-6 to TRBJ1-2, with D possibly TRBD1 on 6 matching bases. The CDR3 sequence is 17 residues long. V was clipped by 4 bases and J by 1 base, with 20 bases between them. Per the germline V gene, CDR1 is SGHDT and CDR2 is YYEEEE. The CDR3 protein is CASSPPRGRELNYGYTF. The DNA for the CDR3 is TGTGCCAGCAGCCCCCCCAGGGGCAGGGAACTTAACTATGGCTACACCTTC. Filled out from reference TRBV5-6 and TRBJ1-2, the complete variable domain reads DAGVTQSPTHLIKTRGQQVTLRCSPKSGHDTVSWYQQALGQGPQFIFQYYEEEERQRGNFPDRFSGHQFPNYSSELNVNALLLGDSALYLCASSPPRGRELNYGYTFGSGTRLTVV.

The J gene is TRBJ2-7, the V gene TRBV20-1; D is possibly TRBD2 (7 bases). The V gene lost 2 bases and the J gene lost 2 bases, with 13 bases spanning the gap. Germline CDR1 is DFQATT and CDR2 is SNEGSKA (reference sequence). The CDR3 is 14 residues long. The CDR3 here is CSARYAGATYEQYF. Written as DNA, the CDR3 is TGCAGTGCTAGATACGCGGGGGCCACCTACGAGCAGTACTTC.

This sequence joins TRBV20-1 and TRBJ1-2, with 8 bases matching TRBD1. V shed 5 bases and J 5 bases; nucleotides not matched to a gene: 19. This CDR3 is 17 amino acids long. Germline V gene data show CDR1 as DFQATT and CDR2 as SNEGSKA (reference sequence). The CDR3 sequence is CSAGQGLIELRGYGYTF. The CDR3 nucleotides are TGCAGTGCTGGACAGGGACTAATAGAACTCCGGGGATATGGCTACACCTTC.

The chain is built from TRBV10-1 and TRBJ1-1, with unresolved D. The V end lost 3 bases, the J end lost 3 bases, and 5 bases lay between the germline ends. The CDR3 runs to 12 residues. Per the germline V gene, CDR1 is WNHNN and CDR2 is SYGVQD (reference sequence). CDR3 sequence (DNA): TGCGCCAGCAGTGACAGCTACACTGAAGCTTTCTTT. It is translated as CASSDSYTEAFF.

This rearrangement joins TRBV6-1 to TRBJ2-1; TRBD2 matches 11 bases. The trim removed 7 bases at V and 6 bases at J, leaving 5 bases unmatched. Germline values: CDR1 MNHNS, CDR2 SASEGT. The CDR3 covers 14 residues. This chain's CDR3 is CASTTSGGGNEQFF. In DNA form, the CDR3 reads TGTGCCAGCACCACTAGCGGGGGTGGCAATGAGCAGTTCTTC.

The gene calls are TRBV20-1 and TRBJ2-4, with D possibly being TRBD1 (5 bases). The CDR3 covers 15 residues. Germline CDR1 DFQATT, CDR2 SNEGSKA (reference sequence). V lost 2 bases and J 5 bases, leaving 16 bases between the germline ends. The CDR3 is CSARPPWGDENIQYF. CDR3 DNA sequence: TGCAGTGCTAGACCGCCTTGGGGCGACGAAAACATTCAGTACTTC.

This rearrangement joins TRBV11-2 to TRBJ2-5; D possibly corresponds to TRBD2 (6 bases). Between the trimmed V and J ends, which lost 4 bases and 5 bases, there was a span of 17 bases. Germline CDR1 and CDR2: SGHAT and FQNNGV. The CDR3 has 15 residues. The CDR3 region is CASSYSNGEVETQYF. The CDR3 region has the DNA TGTGCCAGCAGCTATAGCAATGGGGAGGTTGAGACCCAGTACTTC.